A selection of T cell receptor beta chains follows, all from one sample in a study of vaccination effects on CD4 cells after COVID-19. No antigen is known for these receptors. Sequencing used immunoSEQ multiplex PCR; TCRdb keeps in-frame clones, though not all of them. The sample lists 25,000 to 30,000 clones, 70% to 75% occurring once. Material: CD4+ T cells from PBMCs cultured with HCoV-229E spike peptides, obtained after COVID-19 vaccination. These receptors came from a human donor who received a COVID-19 vaccine. Each CDR3 is given with its conserved first and last residue. D genes are given only for firm matches. Size tells how often a clone was seen (once, few, many) or the class of an expanded clone, and some rows leave it out.

clone_size	d_call	v_call	j_call	cdr3_nt	cdr3_aa
.	.	TRBV5-1	TRBJ2-1	TGCGCCAGCAGCGCAGCAGGGGGGACTTACAATGAGCAGTTCTTC	CASSAAGGTYNEQFF
.	.	TRBV7-8	TRBJ1-2	TGTGCCAGCAGCGGCCTCAGGGGAACTAACTATGGCTACACCTTC	CASSGLRGTNYGYTF
.	TRBD2	TRBV24-1	TRBJ2-1	TGTGCCACCAGTGAGCTGAGCGGGGGGGACAATGAGCAGTTCTTC	CATSELSGGDNEQFF
few	.	TRBV2	TRBJ1-3	TGTGCCAGCAGGATCCCTTCCGGGACAAGGGTACCGAGCTCTGGAAACACCATATATTTT	CASRIPSGTRVPSSGNTIYF
.	.	TRBV9	TRBJ1-1	TGTGCCAGCAGCCTTTCAGACTTGAACACTGAAGCTTTCTTT	CASSLSDLNTEAFF
.	.	TRBV3-1/TRBV3-2	TRBJ1-1	TGTGCCAGCAGCCCTTTGTTTCGGGGGAACACTGAAGCTTTCTTT	CASSPLFRGNTEAFF
few	TRBD1	TRBV7-8	TRBJ1-1	TGTGCCAGCAGTCTGGACAGGGATGAAGCTTTCTTT	CASSLDRDEAFF
.	.	TRBV6-4	TRBJ2-5	TGTGCCAGCAGCCGCCAACCTGGCGGGGAAGAGACCCAGTACTTC	CASSRQPGGEETQYF
.	TRBD1	TRBV6-1	TRBJ1-1	TGTGCCAGCAGTGAAGGGAGATCAGGGGGGAAAGCTTTCTTT	CASSEGRSGGKAFF
.	.	TRBV3-1/TRBV3-2	TRBJ1-1	TGTGCCAGCAGCCAAGGAGGCCCCACGAAGGCTTTCTTT	CASSQGGPTKAFF
.	TRBD1	TRBV11-2	TRBJ1-4	TGTGCCAGCAGCTTAGACCACAGGGGGGGGCGAGAAAAACTGTTTTTT	CASSLDHRGGREKLFF
.	.	TRBV3-1/TRBV3-2	TRBJ1-2	TGTGCCAGCAGCCTTGAAAACAAGCGGTGCTACACCTTC	CASSLENKRCYTF
.	.	TRBV19	TRBJ1-1	TGTGCCAGTAGTAGAACGGATAACACTGAAGCTTTCTTT	CASSRTDNTEAFF
.	.	TRBV10-2	TRBJ2-7	TGCGCCAGCAGTGAGTCACAGGGAACCGAGCAGTACTTC	CASSESQGTEQYF
.	.	TRBV5-4	TRBJ1-2	TGTGCCAGCAGCTTGATGCAGGGCCTGAGGCAGTATGGCTACACCTTC	CASSLMQGLRQYGYTF
.	.	TRBV19	TRBJ1-6	TGTGCCAGTAGTATGCATACCTCGGGACGAGGCTCACCCCTCCACTTT	CASSMHTSGRGSPLHF
.	.	TRBV6-5	TRBJ2-7	TGTGCCAGCAGCCTGTACAGGGAGCGGTACGAGCAGTACTTC	CASSLYRERYEQYF
.	TRBD2	TRBV7-6	TRBJ2-3	TGTGCCAGCAGCCCCCGGCTAGCGGGAGGCACAGATACGCAGTATTTT	CASSPRLAGGTDTQYF
few	TRBD1	TRBV30	TRBJ1-1	TGTGCCTGGAGTCCTCGCCAGGGGGCGCGAACTAAGGTCACTGAAGCTTTCTTT	CAWSPRQGARTKVTEAFF
few	.	TRBV30	TRBJ2-7	TGTGCCTGGAGTGTACACATGCGGGGAGAGCAGTACTTC	CAWSVHMRGEQYF